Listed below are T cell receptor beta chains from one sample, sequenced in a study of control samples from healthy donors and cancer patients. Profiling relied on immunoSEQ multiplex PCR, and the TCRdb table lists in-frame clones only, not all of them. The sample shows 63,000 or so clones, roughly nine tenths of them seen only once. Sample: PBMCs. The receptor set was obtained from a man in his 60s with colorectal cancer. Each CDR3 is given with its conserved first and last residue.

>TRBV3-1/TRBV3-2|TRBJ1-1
CASSQGGATEAFF
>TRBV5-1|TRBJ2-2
CASSQLRGLGTGELFF
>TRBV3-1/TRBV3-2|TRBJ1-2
CASSQPTGGGYTF
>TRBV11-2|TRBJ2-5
CASSPQGATETQYF
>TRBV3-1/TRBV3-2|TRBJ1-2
CASSQGQGPGGYTF
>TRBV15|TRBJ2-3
CATSEYGSSTDTQYF
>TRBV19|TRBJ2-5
CASSIRVGETQYF
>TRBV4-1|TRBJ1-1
CASSQVQGAVGEAFF
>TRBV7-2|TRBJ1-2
CASSPGHPNYGYTF
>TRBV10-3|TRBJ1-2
CAAGQDYGYTF
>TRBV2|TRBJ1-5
CASSSQGKVDQPQHF
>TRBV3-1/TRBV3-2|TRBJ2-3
CASSGTDLAGDTQYF
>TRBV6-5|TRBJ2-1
CASSYFRSSSEQFF
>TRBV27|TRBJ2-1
CASSFAAGGINEQFF
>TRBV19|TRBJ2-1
CASSKAGRTCGNEQFF
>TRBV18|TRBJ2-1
CASSPLSGGPVRNEQFF
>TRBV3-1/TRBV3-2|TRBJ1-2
CASSQDFLGYGYTF
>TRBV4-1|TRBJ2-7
CAGPQRGVYEQYF
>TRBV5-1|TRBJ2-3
CASSLAISGGASDTQYF
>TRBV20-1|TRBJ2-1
CSARPTRGWVF